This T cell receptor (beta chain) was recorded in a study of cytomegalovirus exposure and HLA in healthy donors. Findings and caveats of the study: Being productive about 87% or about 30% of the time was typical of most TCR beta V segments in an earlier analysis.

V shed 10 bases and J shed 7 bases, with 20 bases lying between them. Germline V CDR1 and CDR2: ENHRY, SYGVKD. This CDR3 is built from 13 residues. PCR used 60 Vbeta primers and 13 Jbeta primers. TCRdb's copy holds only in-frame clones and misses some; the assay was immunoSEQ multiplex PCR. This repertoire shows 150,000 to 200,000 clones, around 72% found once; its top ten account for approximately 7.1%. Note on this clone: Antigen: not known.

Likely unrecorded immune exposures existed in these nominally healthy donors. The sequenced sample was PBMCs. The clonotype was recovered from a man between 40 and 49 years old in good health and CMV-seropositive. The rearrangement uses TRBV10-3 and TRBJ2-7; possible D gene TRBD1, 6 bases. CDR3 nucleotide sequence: TGTGCCACCATGGGACACCCTTTGGGAGAGCAGTACTTC. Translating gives CATMGHPLGEQYF.